This entry describes one T cell receptor (beta chain). Its antigen is not known. Assay used: immunoSEQ multiplex PCR; TCRdb lists only in-frame clones, some missing. The table lists some 25,000 clones, under 85% of them singletons. The V and J ends lost 0 bases and 4 bases respectively, with 3 bases between them. This CDR3 has 12 amino acids. The germline V gene encodes CDR1 KGHSY and CDR2 FQNENV. This entry belongs to a study of lymphopenia after photon versus proton radiotherapy. Notes on the study in general: Proton therapy kept repertoires fairly stable, unlike photons, which gained effector/memory cells.

The rearrangement links TRBV16 to TRBJ2-5; D is undetermined. This receptor was obtained from a woman aged 45-60 years with pancreatic cancer. The source was peripheral blood, collected from a patient treated with photon-based radiotherapy. CDR3 coding DNA: TGTGCCAGCAGCCAATCGGGAGAGACCCAGTACTTC. It translates to CASSQSGETQYF.